The 18 T cell receptor beta chains presented below share a single source sample, sequenced in a study of blood T cell repertoires in COVID-19. Profiling relied on immunoSEQ multiplex PCR, and the TCRdb table lists in-frame clones only, not all of them. The sample has over 250,000 clones, approximately 85% seen once. Material: PBMCs or T cells enriched from blood (not recorded which). These receptors all come from a woman aged 25 to 39 who had recovered from COVID-19.

The chain employs TRBV28 and TRBJ1-2; 8 bases agree with TRBD1. CDR3 length equals 13 residues. V lost 6 bases, J lost 7 bases, and 7 bases stayed unmatched. The germline V gene encodes CDR1 MDHEN and CDR2 SYDVKM. Written as DNA, the CDR3 is TGTGCCAGCAGCTTAACAGGGGGGTCTGGCTACACCTTC. It is translated as CASSLTGGSGYTF.

This sequence joins TRBV7-2 and TRBJ1-2; tentatively, D is TRBD1 (5 bases). The V gene lost 5 bases and the J gene lost 4 bases, with 20 bases spanning the gap. From germline, CDR1 is SGHTA and CDR2 FQGNSA. This CDR3 is built from 16 residues. This CDR3 is CASSLPGGVRLYGYTF. In DNA, the CDR3 is TGTGCCAGCAGCCTCCCGGGGGGGGTGAGACTCTATGGCTACACCTTC.

The V call is TRBV5-4, the J call TRBJ1-1, with 10 bases lining up with TRBD1. Germline CDR1 SGHNT, CDR2 YYREEE (reference sequence). The CDR3 totals 16 residues. With 4 bases clipped from V and 0 bases from J, the junction kept 6 bases outside the gene matches. CDR3 sequence (DNA): TGTGCCAGCAGCCCGCGACAGGGGGCACTGAACACTGAAGCTTTCTTT. Encoded protein: CASSPRQGALNTEAFF.

CDR3 in DNA: TGTGCCAGCAGCCGGAATCCGGGACTAGTACTCCCCACAGATACGCAGTATTTT. Amino acids: CASSRNPGLVLPTDTQYF. V is TRBV4-2 and J is TRBJ2-3; 8 bases agree with TRBD2. In germline, CDR1 is LGHNA, CDR2 YNFKEQ. The CDR3 spans 18 residues. Unmatched junction bases numbered 14, after V lost 4 bases and J lost 2 bases.

The chain joins TRBV25-1 to TRBJ1-2, with D perhaps TRBD1 (5 bases). This CDR3 is built from 13 residues. In germline, CDR1 is MGHDK, CDR2 SYGVNS. Trimming removed 5 bases from V and 3 bases from J, with 10 bases in between. The CDR3 loop reads CASSWGVDYGYTF. The CDR3 DNA sequence: TGTGCCAGCAGTTGGGGGGTAGACTATGGCTACACCTTC.

The rearrangement uses TRBV20-1 and TRBJ1-6; the D is unclear. Trimming cost V 3 bases and J 10 bases, with 19 bases left between them. The CDR3 has 15 amino acids. Germline V lookup: CDR1 DFQATT, CDR2 SNEGSKA (reference sequence). In nucleotides, the CDR3 is TGCAGTGCTAGTCTGAATACTACCCCGTTCTCACCCCTCCACTTT. Its protein is CSASLNTTPFSPLHF.

The chain links TRBV19 to TRBJ2-7; TRBD2 agrees at 11 bases. This CDR3 has 15 amino acids. In germline, CDR1 is LNHDA, CDR2 SQIVND (reference sequence). V shed 2 bases, J shed 2 bases, and the junction held 2 bases outside the gene matches. The DNA of the CDR3 is TGTGCCAGTAGTATACCGGGACTAGCGGCCTACGAGCAGTACTTC. Amino acid sequence: CASSIPGLAAYEQYF.

The chain combines TRBV27 with TRBJ1-1; D not certain. The CDR3 runs to 13 residues. V was trimmed by 0 bases and J by 4 bases, leaving 6 bases between them. CDR1 is MNHEY, CDR2 SMNVEV, per germline (reference sequence). CDR3: CASSLSAGTEAFF. In DNA form, the CDR3 reads TGTGCCAGCAGTTTATCCGCGGGCACTGAAGCTTTCTTT.

V usage is TRBV4-3 and J usage is TRBJ2-1, with 12 nucleotides matching TRBD2. With V trimmed by 6 bases and J by 10 bases, 4 bases remained unmatched. CDR3 length: 13 amino acids. The V gene's germline CDR1 is LGHNA and CDR2 YSLEER. DNA of the CDR3: TGCGCCAGCAGTCTAGCGGGGGGGTACGAGCAGTTCTTC. Amino acid sequence: CASSLAGGYEQFF.

V gene TRBV12-3 or TRBV12-4 combines with J gene TRBJ2-1, with 7 positions matching TRBD1. The length of the CDR3 is 11 residues. V shed 7 bases and J 12 bases; nucleotides not matched to a gene: 6. The DNA for the CDR3 is TGTGCCAGCATTGCCGGGACAGTGCAGTTCTTC. Residues: CASIAGTVQFF.

The genes are TRBV2 and TRBJ2-7, with D possibly being TRBD2 (6 bases). The germline V and J ends were trimmed by 8 bases and 8 bases, with 16 bases remaining between them. Germline CDR1 reads SNHLY; CDR2 reads FYNNEI. The CDR3 has 12 amino acids. CDR3 protein: CASGQEGGKQYF. CDR3 sequence (DNA): TGTGCCAGCGGTCAGGAGGGCGGTAAGCAGTACTTC.

The rearrangement links TRBV2 to TRBJ2-1, with TRBD2 matching 12 bases. From germline, CDR1 is SNHLY and CDR2 FYNNEI. The CDR3 is 16 residues long. J gave up 0 bases and V 6 bases, and 3 bases lay outside the gene matches. Here the CDR3 reads CASRETSGSSYNEQFF. In DNA form, the CDR3 reads TGTGCCAGCAGAGAGACTAGCGGGAGCTCCTACAATGAGCAGTTCTTC.

CDR3 DNA: TGTGCCAGCAGTCGGACAGGCAGCGAGCAGTACTTC. The encoded protein is CASSRTGSEQYF. The chain recombines TRBV6-6 with TRBJ2-7, with 7 positions matching TRBD1. The CDR3 is made up of 12 amino acids. Germline CDR1 MNHNY, CDR2 SVGAGI (reference sequence). V was pared by 5 bases and J by 6 bases, with 4 bases of the junction left unmatched.

The chain has TRBV29-1 and TRBJ1-2; D gene unclear. Deletions cut 6 bases from V and 4 bases from J, with 18 bases between. CDR1 SQVTM and CDR2 ANQGSEA come from the germline V gene. The CDR3 length is 14 residues. The CDR3 protein is CSVSGSAPSYGYTF. For the CDR3, the DNA is TGCAGCGTCTCCGGTTCCGCTCCCTCCTATGGCTACACCTTC.

This chain links TRBV7-9 with TRBJ1-1; D possibly corresponds to TRBD1 (6 bases). Per germline, CDR1 SEHNR and CDR2 FQNEAQ (reference sequence). Deletions cut 2 bases from V and 4 bases from J, with 14 bases between. The CDR3 is made up of 15 amino acids. CDR3 in DNA: TGTGCCAGCAGCTTACAAACAGGGATGGCCACTGAAGCTTTCTTT. This encodes CASSLQTGMATEAFF.

The V gene is TRBV7-9, the J gene TRBJ2-1; 7 bases line up with TRBD2. CDR1 is SEHNR and CDR2 is FQNEAQ in the germline V gene (reference sequence). The ends lost 4 bases at V and 9 bases at J; junction bases unmatched: 12. The CDR3 consists of 15 residues. The CDR3 bases are TGTGCCAGCAGCTCCCTAGCGGACCTCCGGGGTGAGCAGTTCTTC. Protein sequence: CASSSLADLRGEQFF.

J is TRBJ2-5 and V is TRBV18, with a possible D match to TRBD2 (5 bases). The germline gives CDR1 KGHSH, CDR2 LQKENI. V was shortened by 3 bases and J by 4 bases, with 12 bases between the two germline ends. The CDR3 runs to 14 residues. The CDR3 DNA follows: TGTGCCAGCTCACCCTTAAGAGGGTTAGAGACCCAGTACTTC. Its protein product is CASSPLRGLETQYF.

For the CDR3, the DNA is TGCGCCAGCAGTACCGGGACTAGCGGGGGCCTGGGGCGCACAGATACGCAGTATTTT. This translates into CASSTGTSGGLGRTDTQYF. The chain employs TRBV5-1 and TRBJ2-3, with 14 bases lining up with TRBD2. This CDR3 is built from 19 residues. Unmatched junction bases numbered 12, after V lost 5 bases and J lost 1 base. Germline CDR1 is SGHRS and CDR2 is YFSETQ.